The source of this T cell receptor (beta chain) is a study of PD-1 and CTLA-4 blockade in melanoma. The protocol was immunoSEQ multiplex PCR, while the TCRdb copy is restricted to in-frame clones and leaves out a portion. The sample has about 7,200 clones; about 80% are singletons. The sequence was obtained from a human donor with melanoma. Here the sequenced sample was CD8+ T cells from peripheral blood, taken before anti-PD-1 treatment.

The CDR3 here is CASSPGQEHYGYTF. Written as DNA, the CDR3 is TGTGCCAGCAGCCCGGGACAGGAGCACTATGGCTACACCTTC. The chain links TRBV11-3 to TRBJ1-2; the match to TRBD1 covers 8 bases. The trim removed 5 bases at V and 3 bases at J, leaving 5 bases unmatched. Germline CDR1 SGHNT, CDR2 YENEEA. This CDR3 contains 14 residues. Complete variable domain (other parts from reference TRBV11-3 and TRBJ1-2): EAGVVQSPRYKIIEKKQPVAFWCNPISGHNTLYWYLQNLGQGPELLIRYENEEAVDDSQLPKDRFSAERLKGVDSTLKIQPAELGDSAVYLCASSPGQEHYGYTFGSGTRLTVV.